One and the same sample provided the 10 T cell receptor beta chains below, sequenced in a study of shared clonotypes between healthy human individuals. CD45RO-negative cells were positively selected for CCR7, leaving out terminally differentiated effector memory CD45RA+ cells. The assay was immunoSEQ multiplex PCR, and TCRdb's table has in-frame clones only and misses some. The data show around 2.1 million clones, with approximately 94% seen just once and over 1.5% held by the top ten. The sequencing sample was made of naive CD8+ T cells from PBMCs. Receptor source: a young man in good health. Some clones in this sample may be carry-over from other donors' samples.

The CDR3, as DNA: TGTGCCAGCAGCTTAGCGGGAGTCCGAGAGCAGTACTTC. Encoded protein: CASSLAGVREQYF. The J gene is TRBJ2-7, the V gene TRBV11-2, with D maybe TRBD2 (6 bases). Trimming pared 1 base from V and 7 bases from J, leaving 11 bases between. Germline V gene lookup returns CDR1 SGHAT and CDR2 FQNNGV. The CDR3 covers 13 residues.

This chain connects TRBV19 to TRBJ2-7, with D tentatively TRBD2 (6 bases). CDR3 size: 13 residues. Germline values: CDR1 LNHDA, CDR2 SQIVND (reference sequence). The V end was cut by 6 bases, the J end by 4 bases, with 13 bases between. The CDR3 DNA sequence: TGTGCCAGTAGAACGCCTGGGGGGTACGAGCAGTACTTC. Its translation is CASRTPGGYEQYF.

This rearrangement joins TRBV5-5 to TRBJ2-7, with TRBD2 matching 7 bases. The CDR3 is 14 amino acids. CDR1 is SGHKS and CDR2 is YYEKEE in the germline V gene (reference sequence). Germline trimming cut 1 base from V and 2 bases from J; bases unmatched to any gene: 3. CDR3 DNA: TGTGCCAGCAGCTTGCCTAGCGGTCCCTACGAGCAGTACTTC. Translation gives CASSLPSGPYEQYF.

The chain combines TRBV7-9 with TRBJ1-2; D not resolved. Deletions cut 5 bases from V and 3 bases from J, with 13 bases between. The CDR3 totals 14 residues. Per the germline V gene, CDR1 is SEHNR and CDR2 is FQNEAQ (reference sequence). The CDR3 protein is CASSRPGVDYGYTF. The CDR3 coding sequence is TGTGCCAGCAGCCGTCCCGGAGTGGACTATGGCTACACCTTC. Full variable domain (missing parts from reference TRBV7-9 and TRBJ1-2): DTGVSQNPRHKITKRGQNVTFRCDPISEHNRLYWYRQTLGQGPEFLTYFQNEAQLEKSRLLSDRFSAERPKGSFSTLEIQRTEQGDSAMYLCASSRPGVDYGYTFGSGTRLTVV.

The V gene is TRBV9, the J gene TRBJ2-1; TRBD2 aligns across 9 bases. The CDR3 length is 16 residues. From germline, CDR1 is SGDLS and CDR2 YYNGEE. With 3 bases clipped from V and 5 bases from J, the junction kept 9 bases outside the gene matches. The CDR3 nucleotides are TGTGCCAGCAGCGAGCCCTCTAGCGGGGTTCACAATGAGCAGTTCTTC. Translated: CASSEPSSGVHNEQFF. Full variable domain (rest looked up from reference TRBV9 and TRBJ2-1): DSGVTQTPKHLITATGQRVTLRCSPRSGDLSVYWYQQSLDQGLQFLIQYYNGEERAKGNILERFSAQQFPDLHSELNLSSLELGDSALYFCASSEPSSGVHNEQFFGPGTRLTVL.

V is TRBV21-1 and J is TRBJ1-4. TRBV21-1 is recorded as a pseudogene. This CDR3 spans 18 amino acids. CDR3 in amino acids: CASSKKVVPVEVNEKLFF. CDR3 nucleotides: TGTGCCAGCAGCAAAAAGGTCGTGCCGGTGGAGGTTAATGAAAAACTGTTTTTT.

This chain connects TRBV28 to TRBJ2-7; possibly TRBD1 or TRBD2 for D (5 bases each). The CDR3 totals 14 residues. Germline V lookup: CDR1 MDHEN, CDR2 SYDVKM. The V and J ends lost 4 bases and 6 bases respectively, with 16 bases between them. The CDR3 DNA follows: TGTGCCAGCAGTTCCCCGGGTTTGGGGGTCGAGCAGTACTTC. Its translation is CASSSPGLGVEQYF.

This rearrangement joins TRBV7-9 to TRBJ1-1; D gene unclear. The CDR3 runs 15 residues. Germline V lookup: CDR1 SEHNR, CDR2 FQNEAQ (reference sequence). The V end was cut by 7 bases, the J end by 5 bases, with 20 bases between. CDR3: CASIHPREQSTEAFF. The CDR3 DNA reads TGTGCCAGCATCCACCCTCGGGAACAATCAACTGAAGCTTTCTTT.

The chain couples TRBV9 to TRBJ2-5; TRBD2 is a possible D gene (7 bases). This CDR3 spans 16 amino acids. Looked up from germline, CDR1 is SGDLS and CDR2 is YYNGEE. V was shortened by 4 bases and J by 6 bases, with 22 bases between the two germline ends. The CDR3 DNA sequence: TGTGCCAGCAGCCCCCATTTAGGGGGGGATGGCAAGACCCAGTACTTC. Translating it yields CASSPHLGGDGKTQYF.

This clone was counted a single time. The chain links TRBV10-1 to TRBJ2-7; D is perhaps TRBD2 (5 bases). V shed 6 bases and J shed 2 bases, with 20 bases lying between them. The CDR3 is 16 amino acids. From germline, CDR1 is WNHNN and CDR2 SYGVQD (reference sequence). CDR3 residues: CASSLMSDGGAYEQYF. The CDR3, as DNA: TGCGCCAGCAGCCTGATGAGTGACGGAGGAGCCTACGAGCAGTACTTC.